Shown below are 23 T cell receptor beta chains from a single sample sequenced in a study of TIL therapy for anti-PD-1-resistant metastatic lung cancer. Sequencing used immunoSEQ v3. TCRdb keeps only in-frame clones here, not all; method: immunoSEQ multiplex PCR. The data hold approximately 23,000 clones, with 60% to 80% observed a single time. Time point: pre-treatment sample, taken before nivolumab and TIL therapy. Tumor tissue came from excised metastases, mostly pleural nodules or supraclavicular lymph nodes. The source material was tumor tissue, sampled at baseline. The source of these receptors is a woman aged 30-79 years with non-small cell lung cancer.

The chain links TRBV27 to TRBJ1-1; unclear D gene. CDR3 length: 16 amino acids. The V end lost 7 bases, the J end lost 0 bases, and 18 bases lay between the germline ends. The germline CDR1 and CDR2 sequences are MNHEY and SMNVEV (reference sequence). The CDR3 region has the DNA TGTGCCAGCACTCCCCGAGGGAACAAGATGAACACTGAAGCTTTCTTT. Translated: CASTPRGNKMNTEAFF.

The chain combines TRBV6-5 with TRBJ2-7; the match to TRBD1 covers 8 bases. CDR1 and CDR2 (germline): MNHEY, SVGAGI. CDR3 size: 13 residues. V shed 5 bases and J 3 bases; nucleotides not matched to a gene: 3. The CDR3 region is CASSLGQGYEQYF. The CDR3, as DNA: TGTGCCAGCAGTCTTGGACAGGGCTACGAGCAGTACTTC.

V and J are TRBV10-2 and TRBJ2-5; 7 nucleotides agree with TRBD2. Germline V CDR1 and CDR2: WSHSY, SAAADI. Losses at the gene ends were 6 bases for V and 4 bases for J; bases not matched to a gene: 8. This CDR3 has 14 residues. The DNA of the CDR3 is TGCGCCAGCAGGCGGGACCGGGAGGTAGAGACCCAGTACTTC. Protein: CASRRDREVETQYF.

The chain couples TRBV28 to TRBJ2-7, with a tentative D call TRBD1 (6 bases). The CDR3 is 13 amino acids. The germline V gene encodes CDR1 MDHEN and CDR2 SYDVKM. Trimming left V 5 bases short and J 4 bases short, with 12 bases between. The CDR3 reads CASSIYREYEQYF. CDR3 coding DNA: TGTGCCAGCAGTATTTACAGGGAATACGAGCAGTACTTC.

The chain employs TRBV14 and TRBJ1-2; D not certain. Germline CDR1 is SGHDN and CDR2 is FVKESK. The CDR3 runs to 13 residues. Trimming cost V 0 bases and J 8 bases, with 10 bases left between them. CDR3: CASSQDLESGYTF. For the CDR3, the DNA is TGTGCCAGCAGCCAAGATCTGGAGTCCGGCTACACCTTC. The variable domain in full, completed from reference TRBV14 and TRBJ1-2, reads EAGVTQFPSHSVIEKGQTVTLRCDPISGHDNLYWYRRVMGKEIKFLLHFVKESKQDESGMPNNRFLAERTGGTYSTLKVQPAELEDSGVYFCASSQDLESGYTFGSGTRLTVV.

This clone is medium-sized by share. The V gene is TRBV27, the J gene TRBJ2-2; a possible D gene is TRBD2 (6 bases). CDR3 size: 19 residues. The germline CDR1 and CDR2 sequences are MNHEY and SMNVEV (reference sequence). Trimming cost V 3 bases and J 0 bases, with 20 bases left between them. In nucleotides, the CDR3 is TGTGCCAGCAGTTTGTTGCAGGGTAGGGCTAGCGCGAACACCGGGGAGCTGTTTTTT. It yields the protein CASSLLQGRASANTGELFF.

In its sample, this clone was seen once. V gene TRBV14 combines with J gene TRBJ2-6, with D perhaps matching TRBD2 (5 bases). The CDR3 extends over 15 amino acids. Trimming stripped 0 bases from V and 4 bases from J, with 7 bases between. Per the germline V gene, CDR1 is SGHDN and CDR2 is FVKESK. The CDR3 nucleotides are TGTGCCAGCAGCCAAGATACTAGGGGGGCCAACGTCCTGACTTTC. Its translation: CASSQDTRGANVLTF.

The chain combines TRBV2 with TRBJ2-2; 9 nucleotides align to TRBD1. The CDR3 consists of 14 residues. With 6 bases clipped from V and 3 bases from J, the junction kept 2 bases outside the gene matches. The germline V gene has CDR1 SNHLY and CDR2 FYNNEI. The CDR3 DNA follows: TGTGCCAGCAGGACAGGGGGGGACACCGGGGAGCTGTTTTTT. Translated, it gives CASRTGGDTGELFF.

In its sample, this clone was seen a few times. The chain recombines TRBV7-2 with TRBJ2-7; tentative D call: TRBD2 (6 bases). Germline CDR1 is SGHTA and CDR2 is FQGNSA. This CDR3 comprises 15 residues. With 4 bases removed from V and 2 bases from J, the gap between germline ends came to 15 bases. CDR3 sequence reads: CASSSQASVAYEQYF. The CDR3, as DNA: TGTGCCAGCAGCTCCCAGGCTAGCGTTGCCTACGAGCAGTACTTC.

The gene calls are TRBV4-2 and TRBJ2-2; no firm D call. Germline assignment: CDR1 LGHNA and CDR2 YNFKEQ. The CDR3 loop spans 14 amino acids. V lost 4 bases and J 7 bases, leaving 13 bases between the germline ends. The CDR3 protein is CASSRENSGGELFF. DNA for the CDR3: TGTGCCAGCAGCCGTGAAAATTCGGGCGGGGAGCTGTTTTTT.

This clone was seen a handful of times. The chain recombines TRBV27 with TRBJ2-1, with D perhaps being TRBD1 or TRBD2 (6 bases each). The V gene lost 0 bases and the J gene lost 10 bases, with 13 bases spanning the gap. CDR3 size: 14 residues. CDR1 MNHEY and CDR2 SMNVEV come from the germline V gene (reference sequence). The CDR3 coding sequence is TGTGCCAGCAGTTTATCTCAGGTCGGGGGCGAGCAGTTCTTC. Translation: CASSLSQVGGEQFF.

This clone was detected only a few times. The genes are TRBV30 and TRBJ1-4; 7 bases match TRBD1. Unmatched junction bases numbered 0, after V lost 2 bases and J lost 3 bases. Germline assignment: CDR1 GTSNPN and CDR2 SVGIG (reference sequence). This CDR3 comprises 13 residues. CDR3 residues: CAWSTGANEKLFF. The DNA for the CDR3 is TGTGCCTGGAGTACAGGGGCTAATGAAAAACTGTTTTTT.

This clone was counted between two and nine times. The chain recombines TRBV5-4 with TRBJ2-5; the D gene is possibly TRBD2 (5 bases). The CDR3 contains 12 residues. Germline V CDR1 and CDR2: SGHNT, YYREEE (reference sequence). The germline V and J ends were trimmed by 4 bases and 3 bases, with 7 bases remaining between them. CDR3 residues: CASSVGEETQYF. CDR3 nucleotides: TGTGCCAGCAGCGTCGGGGAAGAGACCCAGTACTTC.

This rearrangement joins TRBV12-5 to TRBJ1-5, with 9 bases identical to TRBD1. The length of the CDR3 is 13 residues. Germline values: CDR1 LGHNT, CDR2 FRNRAP. V shed 5 bases, J shed 5 bases, and the junction held 1 base outside the gene matches. In nucleotides, the CDR3 is TGTGCTAGTGGTACAGGGGGCGATCAGCCCCAGCATTTT. Protein: CASGTGGDQPQHF.

In DNA form, the CDR3 reads TGTGCCAGCAAAGGGGCCTACGAGCAGTACTTC. This translates into CASKGAYEQYF. The gene calls are TRBV28 and TRBJ2-7, with D possibly TRBD1 on 5 matching bases. Deletions cut 7 bases from V and 2 bases from J, with 6 bases between. Germline V CDR1 and CDR2: MDHEN, SYDVKM. There are 11 residues in the CDR3.

The rearrangement links TRBV11-2 to TRBJ2-7; D may be TRBD1 (5 bases). The V gene lost 4 bases and the J gene lost 4 bases, with 17 bases spanning the gap. The CDR3 consists of 15 residues. Germline V lookup: CDR1 SGHAT, CDR2 FQNNGV. CDR3 residues: CASSYQGSQAYEQYF. The CDR3 DNA reads TGTGCCAGCAGCTACCAGGGATCGCAAGCGTACGAGCAGTACTTC.

The chain uses TRBV7-2 and TRBJ2-7, with 7 nucleotides matching TRBD1. CDR3 length: 14 amino acids. The J segment lost 0 bases and the V segment lost 5 bases, leaving 4 bases of the junction unmatched. Germline V lookup: CDR1 SGHTA, CDR2 FQGNSA. Written as DNA, the CDR3 is TGTGCCAGCAGCCTTCGACAGGGCTCCTACGAGCAGTACTTC. Its protein product is CASSLRQGSYEQYF. The variable domain in full, completed from reference TRBV7-2 and TRBJ2-7, reads GAGVSQSPSNKVTEKGKDVELRCDPISGHTALYWYRQSLGQGLEFLIYFQGNSAPDKSGLPSDRFSAERTGGSVSTLTIQRTQQEDSAVYLCASSLRQGSYEQYFGPGTRLTVT.

The chain carries TRBV13 and TRBJ1-4; D is unclear. The CDR3 is 13 amino acids. Germline V gives CDR1 PRHDT, CDR2 FYEKMQ (reference sequence). V lost 0 bases, J lost 8 bases, and 7 bases lay in between. CDR3 sequence reads: CASSLGRTEKLFF. The CDR3 DNA reads TGTGCCAGCAGCTTAGGCCGGACGGAAAAACTGTTTTTT.

The chain recombines TRBV5-1 with TRBJ2-1; no reliable D call. The V gene's germline CDR1 is SGHRS and CDR2 YFSETQ. The CDR3 runs 14 residues. The V end lost 6 bases, the J end lost 0 bases, and 10 bases lay between the germline ends. DNA of the CDR3: TGCGCCAGCACACGTAAACCCTCCTACAATGAGCAGTTCTTC. The encoded protein is CASTRKPSYNEQFF.

V usage is TRBV6-5 and J usage is TRBJ2-2; D unclear. The CDR3 runs to 13 residues. V lost 5 bases and J 7 bases, leaving 11 bases between the germline ends. CDR1 is MNHEY and CDR2 is SVGAGI in the germline V gene. The CDR3 DNA follows: TGTGCCAGCAGTACCCCGGGCAGCGGGGAGCTGTTTTTT. This codes for CASSTPGSGELFF.

The rearrangement joins TRBV7-8 to TRBJ2-3; 15 nucleotides line up with TRBD2. This CDR3 is 16 amino acids long. Germline V gene data show CDR1 as SGHVS and CDR2 as FQNEAQ. Trimming removed 7 bases from V and 9 bases from J; junction bases left unmatched: 11. For the CDR3, the DNA is TGTGCCAGCATACAGAGCGGACTAGCGGGAGGGCACACGCAGTATTTT. This translates into CASIQSGLAGGHTQYF.

This clone appeared once. The chain couples TRBV5-6 to TRBJ1-1; no reliable D call. Per the germline V gene, CDR1 is SGHDT and CDR2 is YYEEEE. This CDR3 has 15 amino acids. Trimming took 1 base from V and 3 from J, leaving 13 bases between them. The chain's CDR3 is CASSLFRVGYTEAFF. DNA for the CDR3: TGTGCCAGCAGCTTGTTTAGGGTGGGCTACACTGAAGCTTTCTTT.

J is TRBJ2-1 and V is TRBV25-1, with 8 bases lining up with TRBD2. CDR1 MGHDK and CDR2 SYGVNS come from the germline V gene. Losses at the gene ends were 4 bases for V and 0 bases for J; bases not matched to a gene: 2. The CDR3 covers 15 residues. The CDR3 loop reads CASSGAGGSYNEQFF. CDR3 nucleotides: TGTGCCAGCAGTGGGGCGGGAGGCTCCTACAATGAGCAGTTCTTC.